This T cell receptor beta chain was obtained from a study of shared clonotypes between healthy human individuals. The repertoire was sequenced with immunoSEQ multiplex PCR; TCRdb's copy has only in-frame clones and lacks some. The sample shows 2 million to 3 million clones, around nine tenths of them seen only once. In germline, CDR1 is SGDLS, CDR2 YYNGEE. Unmatched junction bases numbered 10, after V lost 6 bases and J lost 8 bases. The CDR3 extends over 13 amino acids. The V gene is TRBV9, the J gene TRBJ1-2, with 7 bases aligning to TRBD1. The sequenced sample consisted of naive CD4+ T cells sorted from blood. Subset defined: CD45RA+ positively selected. The receptor was isolated from a man between 18 and 29 years old in good health. As DNA, the CDR3 is TGTGCCAGCACATCAGGGGGACAATTAGGCTACACCTTC. It is translated as CASTSGGQLGYTF.